These 26 T cell receptor beta chains came from one sample sequenced in a study of blood T cell repertoires in COVID-19 (dated by TCRdb to 2020 to 2021). Library preparation used the immunoSEQ multiplex PCR assay. The immuneACCESS repertoire file appears here via TCRdb, limited to in-frame rearrangements. These files lack a portion of the clones; in checked studies, under half of the deficit traces to unresolved V genes, and the cause of the others is not known. The sample records a few hundred thousand clones, around 88% of which are singletons. In total, the top ten clones hold 1.5% to 2% of the sample. Input material: peripheral blood. These receptor sequences come from a woman in her 30s with COVID-19, enrolled during active disease.

The chain carries TRBV7-2 and TRBJ2-1; the match to TRBD2 covers 13 bases. CDR1 and CDR2 (germline): SGHTA, FQGNSA. Trimming cost V 5 bases and J 0 bases; bases outside gene matches: 10. The CDR3 totals 19 residues. CDR3: CASSPRTSGGDYSYNEQFF. CDR3 DNA: TGTGCCAGCAGCCCACGGACTAGCGGGGGAGATTACTCCTACAATGAGCAGTTCTTC.

Concerning this clone: This sample also contains other DNA sequences that code for the same CDR3. V usage is TRBV5-1 and J usage is TRBJ2-3; maybe TRBD1 (6 bases). This CDR3 is 14 amino acids long. Per germline, CDR1 SGHRS and CDR2 YFSETQ. V was trimmed by 0 bases and J by 3 bases, leaving 8 bases between them. CDR3 nucleotide sequence: TGCGCCAGCAGCTTGGGGGGGCGGACAGATACGCAGTATTTT. Residues: CASSLGGRTDTQYF. The full variable domain, in which reference TRBV5-1 and TRBJ2-3 provide the parts outside the CDR3, is KAGVTQTPRYLIKTRGQQVTLSCSPISGHRSVSWYQQTPGQGLQFLFEYFSETQRNKGNFPGRFSGRQFSNSRSEMNVSTLELGDSALYLCASSLGGRTDTQYFGPGTRLTVL.

The J gene is TRBJ1-4, the V gene TRBV3-1 (or the pseudogene TRBV3-2); D possibly corresponds to TRBD1 (6 bases). The CDR3 contains 15 residues. Between the trimmed V and J ends, which lost 7 bases and 4 bases, there was a span of 16 bases. Germline CDR1 is LGHDT and CDR2 is YNNKEL (reference sequence). CDR3 sequence reads: CASTSNGQINEKLFF. CDR3 nucleotides: TGTGCCAGCACTTCCAACGGACAGATTAATGAAAAACTGTTTTTT.

The chain has TRBV9 and TRBJ1-1; no firm D call. The CDR3 has 13 residues. The V and J ends lost 1 base and 4 bases respectively, with 8 bases between them. Germline-derived CDR1 and CDR2 are SGDLS and YYNGEE. CDR3 DNA: TGTGCCAGCAGCGTATCCCCTCGCACTGAAGCTTTCTTT. Residues: CASSVSPRTEAFF.

The chain has TRBV19 and TRBJ2-7, with 11 bases fitting TRBD2. The CDR3 length is 18 residues. V lost 3 bases and J lost 0; bases outside the gene matches: 10. From germline, CDR1 is LNHDA and CDR2 SQIVND (reference sequence). The CDR3 bases are TGTGCCAGTAGTATCCCGGCCTCACTAGCGGGGGTCTCCTACGAGCAGTACGTC. Amino acids: CASSIPASLAGVSYEQYV.

The rearrangement uses TRBV7-9 and TRBJ1-2, with D possibly TRBD1 on 5 matching bases. The CDR3 loop spans 13 amino acids. Germline CDR1 reads SEHNR; CDR2 reads FQNEAQ (reference sequence). With 6 bases removed from V and 8 bases from J, the gap between germline ends came to 16 bases. CDR3 sequence: CASSSYRFRGYTF. In DNA, the CDR3 is TGTGCCAGCAGTTCGTACAGGTTCAGAGGCTACACCTTC.

The chain links TRBV7-6 to TRBJ2-6, with D possibly TRBD2 on 5 matching bases. The length of the CDR3 is 19 residues. V shed 5 bases and J shed 0 bases, with 20 bases lying between them. Germline lookup yields CDR1 SGHVS and CDR2 FNYEAQ. CDR3 residues: CASSPGRRTGSSGANVLTF. The CDR3 coding sequence is TGTGCCAGCAGCCCCGGTAGGAGGACTGGGAGCTCTGGGGCCAACGTCCTGACTTTC.

The chain's CDR3 is CASSYGQVNTEAFF. The CDR3 DNA follows: TGTGCCAGCAGCTATGGCCAGGTGAACACTGAAGCTTTCTTT. The J gene is TRBJ1-1, the V gene TRBV7-2; D is undetermined. Germline V gives CDR1 SGHTA, CDR2 FQGNSA. The germline V and J ends were trimmed by 4 bases and 0 bases, with 9 bases remaining between them. CDR3 length equals 14 residues.

This clone is a singleton in its sample. V usage is TRBV4-2 and J usage is TRBJ2-1; 11 bases are a match to TRBD2. CDR1 LGHNA and CDR2 YNFKEQ come from the germline V gene. V gave up 5 bases and J gave up 6 bases; unmatched junction bases: 9. CDR3 length: 16 amino acids. The CDR3 spells CASSTSLAGVRNEQFF. The CDR3, as DNA: TGTGCCAGCAGCACCTCACTAGCGGGGGTTCGCAATGAGCAGTTCTTC.

The V and J genes are TRBV6-5 and TRBJ1-2; D may be TRBD1 (5 bases). V lost 6 bases, J lost 4 bases, and 12 bases lay in between. From germline, CDR1 is MNHEY and CDR2 SVGAGI. CDR3 length: 13 amino acids. The CDR3 DNA follows: TGTGCCAGCAGCCTGTCGGACACCTATGGCTACACCTTC. Protein product: CASSLSDTYGYTF.

This clone was seen only a few times. The rearrangement uses TRBV2 and TRBJ1-1; the D is unclear. Germline lookup yields CDR1 SNHLY and CDR2 FYNNEI. V gave up 2 bases and J gave up 2 bases, with 24 bases separating them. The CDR3 has 19 residues. CDR3 DNA sequence: TGTGCCAGCAGTGAATATTCCCTGTGGTCACGGGAGCTAAACACTGAAGCTTTCTTT. Residues: CASSEYSLWSRELNTEAFF.

The chain combines TRBV29-1 with TRBJ1-1, with D unresolved. The CDR3 has 13 amino acids. CDR1 is SQVTM and CDR2 is ANQGSEA in the germline V gene. Trimming took off 4 bases at V and 0 bases at J, with 9 bases between the two ends. The CDR3 is CSVVAILNTEAFF. Here the CDR3 DNA reads TGCAGCGTTGTGGCAATTCTGAACACTGAAGCTTTCTTT.

The chain couples TRBV5-4 to TRBJ1-3; D gene unclear. Trimming shortened V by 4 bases and J by 0 bases, and 14 bases separated the two germline ends. The CDR3 runs 16 residues. Germline V gene lookup returns CDR1 SGHNT and CDR2 YYREEE (reference sequence). The CDR3 protein is CASSPRTVSSGNTIYF. As DNA, the CDR3 is TGTGCCAGCAGCCCGCGGACTGTGAGCTCTGGAAACACCATATATTTT.

This sequence joins TRBV5-5 and TRBJ2-1; perhaps TRBD1 as D (6 bases). CDR3 length equals 17 residues. V was trimmed by 4 bases and J by 3 bases, leaving 20 bases between them. Germline lookup yields CDR1 SGHKS and CDR2 YYEKEE (reference sequence). The CDR3 reads CASSNHRARDVYNEQFF. The CDR3 bases are TGTGCCAGCAGCAACCACAGGGCTAGGGACGTCTACAATGAGCAGTTCTTC.

This rearrangement joins TRBV5-1 to TRBJ1-1; D might be TRBD1 (5 bases). The V end lost 2 bases, the J end lost 1 base, and 9 bases lay between the germline ends. Germline V gives CDR1 SGHRS, CDR2 YFSETQ. The CDR3 is 14 amino acids. The CDR3 loop is CASSLAQENTEAFF. CDR3 nucleotides: TGCGCCAGCAGCTTAGCACAGGAGAACACTGAAGCTTTCTTT.

The rearrangement links TRBV6-5 to TRBJ1-1; 7 bases match TRBD1. CDR1 MNHEY and CDR2 SVGAGI come from the germline V gene. J gave up 5 bases and V 1 base, and 10 bases lay outside the gene matches. This CDR3 is built from 16 residues. The DNA for the CDR3 is TGTGCCAGCAGTTACTACGTGACAGGGTCAAGGACTGAAGCTTTCTTT. Protein product: CASSYYVTGSRTEAFF.

This clone was seen once. This chain connects TRBV5-1 to TRBJ1-3; a weak D match, TRBD1 (5 bases). With 3 bases removed from V and 1 base from J, the gap between germline ends came to 17 bases. CDR3 length: 17 amino acids. The germline gives CDR1 SGHRS, CDR2 YFSETQ. For the CDR3, the DNA is TGCGCCAGCAGCTCCCTTCGGGGGGGGTCGTCTGGAAACACCATATATTTT. Encoded protein: CASSSLRGGSSGNTIYF.

This sequence joins TRBV10-3 and TRBJ1-2; no definite D call. CDR1 ENHRY and CDR2 SYGVKD come from the germline V gene. This CDR3 has 15 residues. Trimming left V 6 bases short and J 2 bases short, with 16 bases between. The CDR3 reads CAISATSVANYGYTF. In nucleotides, the CDR3 is TGTGCCATCAGCGCTACGAGCGTCGCGAACTATGGCTACACCTTC.

This clone was picked up one time. The chain joins TRBV6-5 to TRBJ1-1, with D unclear. In germline, CDR1 is MNHEY, CDR2 SVGAGI. V lost 0 bases, J lost 3 bases, and 5 bases lay in between. The CDR3 sequence is 13 residues long. The CDR3 region has the DNA TGTGCCAGCAGTTACTCCCGGTACACTGAAGCTTTCTTT. Translating it yields CASSYSRYTEAFF.

The chain has TRBV6-5 and TRBJ2-2; TRBD1 agrees at 7 bases. The CDR3 runs 14 residues. The J segment lost 5 bases and the V segment lost 0 bases, leaving 0 bases of the junction unmatched. From germline, CDR1 is MNHEY and CDR2 SVGAGI. DNA for the CDR3: TGTGCCAGCAGTTACTCGACAGGGACCGGGGAGCTGTTTTTT. Translated, it gives CASSYSTGTGELFF.

V gene TRBV5-1 combines with J gene TRBJ2-2; no clear D gene. The CDR3 extends over 15 amino acids. V was shortened by 1 base and J by 3 bases, with 10 bases between the two germline ends. CDR1 is SGHRS and CDR2 is YFSETQ in the germline V gene. The CDR3 coding sequence is TGCGCCAGCAGCTTGTACCGAGCCGACACCGGGGAGCTGTTTTTT. Its translation: CASSLYRADTGELFF.

The chain carries TRBV6-5 and TRBJ1-2, with TRBD1 matching 7 bases. J gave up 0 bases and V 6 bases, and 7 bases lay outside the gene matches. The V gene's germline CDR1 is MNHEY and CDR2 SVGAGI. The CDR3 covers 15 residues. CDR3 protein: CASRRGTAANYGYTF. As DNA, the CDR3 is TGTGCCAGCAGGAGGGGGACAGCCGCTAACTATGGCTACACCTTC.

CDR3 nucleotides: TGCGCCAGCAGCCAAGATCAGGGGGCAAGGTATGGCTACACCTTC. It encodes CASSQDQGARYGYTF. The chain links TRBV4-3 to TRBJ1-2; 8 bases agree with TRBD1. Germline V gene sequence: CDR1 LGHNA, CDR2 YSLEER. The CDR3 sequence is 15 residues long. V gave up 0 bases and J gave up 5 bases; unmatched junction bases: 5.

The rearrangement uses TRBV11-3 and TRBJ2-1; 16 bases line up with TRBD2. CDR1 is SGHNT, CDR2 YENEEA, per germline. This CDR3 is 18 amino acids long. Germline trimming cut 4 bases from V and 7 bases from J; bases unmatched to any gene: 10. CDR3 region: CASSYSGTSGGAINEQFF. CDR3 DNA sequence: TGTGCCAGCAGCTACTCCGGGACTAGCGGGGGGGCCATAAATGAGCAGTTCTTC. The variable domain in full, completed from reference TRBV11-3 and TRBJ2-1, reads EAGVVQSPRYKIIEKKQPVAFWCNPISGHNTLYWYLQNLGQGPELLIRYENEEAVDDSQLPKDRFSAERLKGVDSTLKIQPAELGDSAVYLCASSYSGTSGGAINEQFFGPGTRLTVL.

The chain employs TRBV5-1 and TRBJ1-1, with TRBD1 as a possible D gene (5 bases). The CDR3 sequence is 16 residues long. Per the germline V gene, CDR1 is SGHRS and CDR2 is YFSETQ. With 2 bases removed from V and 2 bases from J, the gap between germline ends came to 16 bases. In DNA, the CDR3 is TGCGCCAGCAGCTTTACCCAGGGTGGGATCAACACTGAAGCTTTCTTT. Protein product: CASSFTQGGINTEAFF. The complete variable domain, with remaining parts taken from reference TRBV5-1 and TRBJ1-1, reads KAGVTQTPRYLIKTRGQQVTLSCSPISGHRSVSWYQQTPGQGLQFLFEYFSETQRNKGNFPGRFSGRQFSNSRSEMNVSTLELGDSALYLCASSFTQGGINTEAFFGQGTRLTVV.

This rearrangement joins TRBV6-6 to TRBJ2-5; 10 nucleotides line up with TRBD2. The CDR3 consists of 13 residues. Germline V gene sequence: CDR1 MNHNY, CDR2 SVGAGI (reference sequence). V shed 6 bases and J 5 bases; nucleotides not matched to a gene: 3. The CDR3 protein is CASRAGGVETQYF. CDR3 coding DNA: TGTGCCAGCAGAGCGGGGGGGGTGGAGACCCAGTACTTC.